Below, one T cell receptor beta chain is given with its context. What it binds is unknown. These data come from a study of a mutant IDH1 vaccine in newly diagnosed glioma. As for the study in general: There were eight vaccinations for patients, given in weeks 1, 3, 5, 7, 11, 15, 19 and 23. Receipt of radiotherapy, temozolomide, or both preceded the study, and most received both.

Time point reported: week 11, during vaccination. The content of each vaccine dose was 300 ug of mutant IDH1 20-mer peptide, and topical imiquimod accompanied it. Astrocytomas found in donors were new, WHO grade 3 or 4, IDH1-mutant and ATRX-lost. TCRdb's table, derived via immunoSEQ multiplex PCR, lists solely in-frame clones and lacks some. The sample holds fewer than 30,000 clones, around 73% seen once. The source material was PBMCs, sampled from a glioma patient whose treatment included an IDH1 peptide vaccine. The TCR comes from a woman aged 18-30 years with glioma.

The CDR3 spells CAISPTGTVLYF. CDR3 sequence (DNA): TGTGCCATCAGCCCTACCGGGACAGTGTTGTATTTT. The chain uses TRBV10-3 and TRBJ2-3; 7 nucleotides agree with TRBD1. Germline-derived CDR1 and CDR2 are ENHRY and SYGVKD. Trimming at V came to 6 bases and at J to 14 bases, leaving 11 bases not matched to a gene. This CDR3 spans 12 amino acids.